This TCR beta chain was obtained from a study of cytomegalovirus exposure and HLA in healthy donors. Across the whole study: Across more than 350 genotyped donors, about 80% landed in the Caucasian-associated ancestry cluster.

Donors consisted of healthy bone marrow donors. Sampled while nominally healthy, donors likely had unrecorded immune exposures. The PCR made use of 60 Vbeta and 13 Jbeta primers. Some clones are missing from TCRdb's copy, which holds only in-frame ones; the method was immunoSEQ multiplex PCR. The table has approximately 210,000 clones, approximately 82% seen once. V was clipped by 7 bases and J by 5 bases, with 12 bases between them. Looked up from germline, CDR1 is SQVTM and CDR2 is ANQGSEA. The CDR3 has 12 amino acids. The sequenced material came from PBMCs. The clonotype originates from a woman aged 45-59 years in good health and CMV-seropositive. This chain joins TRBV29-1 and TRBJ2-1; D gene uncertain. The CDR3 nucleotides are TGCAGCGCCGGCGAGCTAGACAATGAGCAGTTCTTC. It yields the protein CSAGELDNEQFF.